The sequence of this T cell receptor beta chain was determined in a study of regulatory T cells in long-lasting Graves disease (dated by TCRdb to about 2021). Regarding the complete study: Antithyroid drugs had been taken for less than 3 months by newly diagnosed Graves' disease patients. A total of around 35 samples underwent TCR sequencing: some 13 from persistent and around 20 from newly diagnosed Graves' disease patients. The study was registered as a clinical trial and conducted in China. Peripheral blood TCR sequencing and RNA sequencing compared persistent Graves' disease patients with newly diagnosed Graves' disease patients. The research as a whole found: Lower TCR Shannon entropy and fewer highly expanded clones were observed in persistent Graves' disease patients than in newly diagnosed patients, which suggested clonal expansion. A larger number of public clonotypes was shared among persistent patients (around 2,700) than among newly diagnosed patients (roughly 930). Only the TCR beta chain was sequenced and analyzed. Because the primary lesion, thyroid tissue, could not be accessed, the study looked at peripheral blood alone. TRBV28, TRBJ1-2 and TRBJ2-5 were preferentially used in persistent disease, while TRBV20-1 and TRBJ2-1 were favored in newly diagnosed disease. The small sample size was acknowledged by the authors as a limitation that may reduce accuracy.

Taken from cysteine to phenylalanine, the CDR3 has 13 residues. Only the CDR3 part of the read is kept: 39 bases, read in frame from the first base. Via the germline V gene, CDR1 is SQVTM and CDR2 ANQGSEA. V is cut back by 3 bases and J by 4 bases, with 4 bases in the junction unmatched. Ten or more counts support this clonotype. This receptor's antigen is unknown. No much larger clone is present one base from it, and per-base qualities are unavailable. The library was obtained by multiplex PCR. This sample was sequenced with an Illumina HiSeq 4000. To build TCR beta libraries, CDR3 regions were amplified by Arm-PCR using iRepertoire HTBI primers. Before sequencing, the PCR products underwent gel purification. The authors processed their data as follows. Gene usage analysis of CDR3 amino acid clonotypes used the 62 TRBV and approximately 13 TRBJ segments found across samples. Filtered high-quality paired reads were merged into contigs using COPE and FqMerger. BLAST was used to align contigs to IMGT TRBV, TRBD and TRBJ reference genes, and CDR3 was defined according to IMGT. Clonotypes above 0.1% frequency were classified as highly expanded clones. Repertoire diversity was measured by Shannon entropy, and V-J evenness by the Gini coefficient. A clonotype found in more than one individual was treated as public. The public reads were run again by TCRdb, first through fastp at Q25 and then through MiXCR, and only productive beta chains were kept. When rows share a CDR3 protein, they turn into one entry using the most common DNA and genes. TCRdb, not the original authors, processed these V and J calls. In all, the sample holds roughly 400,000 distinct CDR3 sequences, and over 15% of those were seen once. About a quarter of the sample lies in the top ten.

Taken with the paper, the label for time point translates to: newly diagnosed GD, antithyroid drugs for less than 3 months. For both TCR sequencing and RNA sequencing, RNA was extracted from PBMCs using TRIzol. The diagnosis of Graves' disease was made according to American Thyroid Association guidelines. Patients were recruited from an endocrinology department in Xi'an, China. Each patient gave about 9.1 milliliters of peripheral blood, collected in an EDTA anticoagulant tube. Ficoll Paque Plus density gradient separation was used to isolate PBMCs, and no further T cell sorting was performed. An Agilent 2100 Bioanalyzer and agarose gel were used to check RNA quality, while a NanoDrop 2000 measured RNA concentration. The sample was also linked to a second study, of T cells in Graves' hyperthyroidism and ophthalmopathy. The second source states: Graves' hyperthyroidism was defined as stable when no progression to ophthalmopathy occurred over 18 months of follow-up. The hyperthyroidism patients were between 18 and 65 years old and newly diagnosed, with a disease duration of less than 2 months. Any patient with an uncontrolled infection, another autoimmune disease, pregnancy or lactation was excluded. Diagnoses relied on clinical symptoms, serum thyroxine and TRAb, thyroid ultrasound and orbital computed tomography. The TCR CDR3 was subjected to a first round of RT-PCR using the HTBI primer set and the Qiagen OneStep RT-PCR kit. Most expanded thyroid clonotypes (frequency above 0.001) were also found in blood, which suggests that blood repertoires may mirror thyroid immune responses. Ophthalmopathy was separated from stable hyperthyroidism by a 13 V-J signature model, with 87.88% sensitivity and 81% to 83% specificity obtained in cross-validation and 80%/75% obtained in testing. In validation, the model predicted progression to ophthalmopathy with roughly 66% sensitivity and over 72% specificity, a median of 6.5 months before onset. A discovery cohort of about 96 patients, about 40 with Graves' ophthalmopathy and 55 to 65 with stable Graves' hyperthyroidism, was used to find distinguishing TCR V-J signatures. An independent validation cohort of under 20 hyperthyroidism patients and some 15 patients who later progressed to ophthalmopathy tested prospective prediction of ophthalmopathy. The approximately 95 discovery patients were divided at random into training and test sets in a 7:3 ratio. In more than five Graves' hyperthyroidism patients, the study also compared T-cell repertoires from thyroid tissue with T-cell repertoires from blood. After blood sampling, hyperthyroidism patients were treated with methimazole at a starting dose of 30 mg daily, and ophthalmopathy patients were treated with high-dose intravenous methylprednisolone. Libraries were constructed in a second round of multiplex PCR, after which size selection and purification were performed. Libraries were sequenced paired-end with 100 bp reads on an Illumina HiSeq2000. SOAPnuke was used to process the raw data, throwing out any read that contained adapters or uncalled bases, had a mean Phred below 15, or lacked an exact constant-primer or identifier match. COPE v1.2.5 was used to merge high-quality paired reads, and clonotypes were defined as unique nucleotide sequences. MiTCR v1.1 was used to align clonotypes to the IMGT TRBV, TRBD and TRBJ reference segments. Only V-J combinations with frequency above 0.0001, covering about 99% of repertoires, were analysed. A TCS score was defined as the ratio of F50 (clonal expansion) to E x V (chaos), with BLOSUM62-based TCRdist applied between CDR3 peptides within each V-J. Welch's t-statistics and random forest reduced roughly 500 V-J features to 10 to 15, which were used in a naive Bayes classifier (R e1071). No statistical method was used to fix the sample size in advance, and group allocation was not hidden from the investigators. The paper describes TCR Vbeta CDR3 sequencing of 130 to 150 peripheral blood samples, made up of 40 to 45 ophthalmopathy patients, over 70 hyperthyroidism patients and 17 progressor patients.

The sequenced sample was peripheral blood mononuclear cells (PBMCs), obtained at new diagnosis, from a patient treated with antithyroid drugs. The V and J genes are TRBV29-1 and TRBJ2-3; a stretch of 7 junction bases matches TRBD1. The origin of this receptor is a woman under 30 with Graves disease. Donor details come from another sample of the same person, matched by shared clones. The CDR3 protein is CSVDKTGSDTQYF. The sequence in DNA is TGCAGCGTTGACAAGACAGGGTCAGATACGCAGTATTTT.